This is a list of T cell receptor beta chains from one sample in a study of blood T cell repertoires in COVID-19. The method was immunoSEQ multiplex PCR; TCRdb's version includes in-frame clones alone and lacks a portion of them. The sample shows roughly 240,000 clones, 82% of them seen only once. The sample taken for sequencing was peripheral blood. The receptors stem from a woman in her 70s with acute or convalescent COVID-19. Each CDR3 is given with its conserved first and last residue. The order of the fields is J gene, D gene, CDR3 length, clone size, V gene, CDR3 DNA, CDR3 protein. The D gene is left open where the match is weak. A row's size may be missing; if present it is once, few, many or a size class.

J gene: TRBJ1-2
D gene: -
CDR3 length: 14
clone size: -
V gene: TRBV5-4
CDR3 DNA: TGTGCCAGCAGCTTGGCAACCCAGGCTGGCGGCTACACCTTC
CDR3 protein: CASSLATQAGGYTF

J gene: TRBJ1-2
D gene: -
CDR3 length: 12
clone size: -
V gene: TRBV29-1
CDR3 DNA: TGCAGCGTTGCACAGGGCGGCTATGGCTACACCTTC
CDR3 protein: CSVAQGGYGYTF

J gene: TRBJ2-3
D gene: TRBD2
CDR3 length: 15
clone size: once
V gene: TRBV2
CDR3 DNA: TGTGCCAGCAGCCGACTAGCGGGGGCCACAGATACGCAGTATTTT
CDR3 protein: CASSRLAGATDTQYF

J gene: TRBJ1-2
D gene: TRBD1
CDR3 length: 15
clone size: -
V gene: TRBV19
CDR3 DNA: TGTGCCAGTAGTCTCGGGTCCCGAGGGGACAGTGGCTACACCTTC
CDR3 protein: CASSLGSRGDSGYTF

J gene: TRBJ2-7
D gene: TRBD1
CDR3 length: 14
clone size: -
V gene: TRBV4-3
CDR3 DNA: TGCGCCAGCAGCCAAGAGTGGGGACAGGGCGGGCAGTACTTC
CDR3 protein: CASSQEWGQGGQYF

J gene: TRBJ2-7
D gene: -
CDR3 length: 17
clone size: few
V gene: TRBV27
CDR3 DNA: TGTGCCAGCAGTTTATCGCGGTTGGAAGGGGGGGCCTACGAGCAGTACTTC
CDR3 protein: CASSLSRLEGGAYEQYF

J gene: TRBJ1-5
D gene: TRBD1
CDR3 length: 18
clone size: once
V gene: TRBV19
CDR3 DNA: TGTGCCAGTAGTCCCCGGGACAGGGGTGATGGAGGCAATCAGCCCCAGCATTTT
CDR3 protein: CASSPRDRGDGGNQPQHF

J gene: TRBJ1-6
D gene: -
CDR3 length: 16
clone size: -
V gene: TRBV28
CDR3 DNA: TGTGCCAGCAGTTTAGGGGGGGCCGCCTATAATTCACCCCTCCACTTT
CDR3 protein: CASSLGGAAYNSPLHF

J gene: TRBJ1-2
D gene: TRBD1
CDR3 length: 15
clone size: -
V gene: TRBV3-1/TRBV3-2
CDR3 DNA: TGTGCCAGCAGCCGTACAGGGGGCTTCTCCTATGGCTACACCTTC
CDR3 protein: CASSRTGGFSYGYTF

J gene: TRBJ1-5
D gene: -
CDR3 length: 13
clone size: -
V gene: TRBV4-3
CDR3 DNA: TGCGCCAGCAGCCAAGGTAGACAGCAGCCCCAGCATTTT
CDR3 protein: CASSQGRQQPQHF

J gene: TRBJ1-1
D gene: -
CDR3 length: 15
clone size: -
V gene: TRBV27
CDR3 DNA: TGTGCCAGCAGTCTGACCCCAGGGTTCGACACTGAAGCTTTCTTT
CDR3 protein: CASSLTPGFDTEAFF

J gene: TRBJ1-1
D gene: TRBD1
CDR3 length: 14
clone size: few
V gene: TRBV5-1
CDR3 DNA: TGCGCCAGCAGCGAGGGACAGGGGACCGAGGAAGCTTTCTTT
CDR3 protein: CASSEGQGTEEAFF

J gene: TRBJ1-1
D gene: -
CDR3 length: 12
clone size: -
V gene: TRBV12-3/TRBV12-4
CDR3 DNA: TGTGCCAGCAGTTTACTCTCGCGAGAAGCTTTCTTT
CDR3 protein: CASSLLSREAFF

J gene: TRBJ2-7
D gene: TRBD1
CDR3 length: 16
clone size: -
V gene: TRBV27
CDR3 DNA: TGTGCCAGCAGTTTCTCAGGGGGCAATCATCCCTACGAGCAGTACTTC
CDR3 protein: CASSFSGGNHPYEQYF

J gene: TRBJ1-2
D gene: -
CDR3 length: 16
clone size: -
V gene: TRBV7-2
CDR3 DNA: TGTGCCAGCAGCTTAGCCTATGGGAGGGTTGGGCCTGGCTACACCTTC
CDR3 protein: CASSLAYGRVGPGYTF

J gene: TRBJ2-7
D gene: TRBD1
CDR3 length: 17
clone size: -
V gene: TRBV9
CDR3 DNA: TGTGCCAGCAGCGTAGCTCTCCCCGGACAGGGTTACAGCGAGCAGTACTTC
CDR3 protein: CASSVALPGQGYSEQYF

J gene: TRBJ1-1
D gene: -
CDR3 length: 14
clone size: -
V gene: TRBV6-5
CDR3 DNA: TGTGCCAGCACCGAACAGGGAAGGGACACTGAAGCTTTCTTT
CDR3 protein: CASTEQGRDTEAFF

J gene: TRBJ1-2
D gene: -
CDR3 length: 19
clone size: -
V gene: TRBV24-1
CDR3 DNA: TGTGCCACCAGTGATCCAAATCTACACGCGGGGGGAACTAACTATGGCTACACCTTC
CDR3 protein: CATSDPNLHAGGTNYGYTF

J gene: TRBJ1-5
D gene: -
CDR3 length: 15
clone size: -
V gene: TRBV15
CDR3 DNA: TGTGCCACCAGCAGAGATACGAGGGTATCTCAGCCCCAGCATTTT
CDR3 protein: CATSRDTRVSQPQHF